This T cell receptor (beta chain) is drawn from a study of CD8 T cells in Susac syndrome (dated by TCRdb to 2018 to 2020). At the level of the whole study: Repertoire sequencing was used to test whether CD8+ T cell activation and differentiation in Susac syndrome was antigen driven. Clonality of the CD8+ T cell repertoire was compared between eleven to twelve healthy donors, about 14 Susac syndrome patients and around 15 multiple sclerosis patients. Results the study describes overall, beyond this receptor: The number of individuals in the TCR sequencing and HLA analysis was recognized as being relatively small.

As regards this clonotype: Its antigen remains unidentified. No base quality values were provided; no much bigger clone lies one nucleotide off.

RNA was extracted using the RNeasy kit, and about 0.5 to 1 ug of the RNA was reverse transcribed with random hexamers. The immunoSEQ multiplex PCR assay, which covers 54 Vbeta and 13 Jbeta segments, was used to amplify TCR beta CDR3 regions. To correct PCR amplification bias, a synthetic template baseline was used for both primer optimization and computational correction. The study's own analysis went as follows. Reads were annotated to V, D and J genes per IMGT and analyzed with immunoSEQ Analyzer, keeping only productive sequences. Clonality was computed as one minus Shannon entropy normalized by log2 of the number of productive unique sequences. Public and private clones were assessed among the 100 most prevalent clones of each patient and control. A clone was defined as Susac-specific if it was absent from the healthy and MS cohorts, from some 1,100 published viral clones and from other ImmuneACCESS disease sequences. TCRdb took the public reads, trimmed them with fastp at Q25, ran MiXCR for clone calling and kept in-frame beta chains. For every CDR3 protein sequence, its rows merge into one entry that carries the most common genes and DNA. These V and J calls are TCRdb output, not the study's own analysis. The sample yields some 110,000 distinct CDR3 sequences; over 85% were counted once. The ten largest clones represent roughly 0.31% of the sample.

High-throughput TCR beta sequencing profiled peripheral blood CD8+ and CD4+ T cells from healthy donors, Susac syndrome patients and multiple sclerosis patients. Treatment-naive patients with stable or active relapsing-remitting disease fulfilling revised McDonald criteria were used as multiple sclerosis controls. Bulk CD8+ and CD4+ T cells were purified by magnetic negative isolation, while CD8+ TEMRA cells were enriched using FACS. Blood was drawn into EDTA tubes, processed within 24 hours, and PBMCs were isolated by density gradient centrifugation. PBMCs intended for TCR sequencing were frozen in liquid nitrogen and were later thawed in a 37 degrees C water bath. A purity of at least 90% was achieved for sorted or isolated CD4+, CD8+ and CD8+ TEMRA cells. V gives up 5 bases and J gives up 0 bases, and the segment between their germline ends measures 13 bases. Taken from cysteine to phenylalanine, the CDR3 has 15 residues. Solely the CDR3 DNA is kept, with 45 bases framed from the first base. CDR1 and CDR2, looked up from the germline V gene (reference sequence), are MNHEY and SMNVEV.

Source material: CD8+ T cells from PBMCs. This receptor was obtained from a human donor with multiple sclerosis. The sequence joins TRBV27 to TRBJ2-5; the D region possibly corresponds to TRBD1 (5 bases align). The bases are TGTGCCAGCAGTACAAGACAGACGTACCAAGAGACCCAGTACTTC. Its protein reads: CASSTRQTYQETQYF.